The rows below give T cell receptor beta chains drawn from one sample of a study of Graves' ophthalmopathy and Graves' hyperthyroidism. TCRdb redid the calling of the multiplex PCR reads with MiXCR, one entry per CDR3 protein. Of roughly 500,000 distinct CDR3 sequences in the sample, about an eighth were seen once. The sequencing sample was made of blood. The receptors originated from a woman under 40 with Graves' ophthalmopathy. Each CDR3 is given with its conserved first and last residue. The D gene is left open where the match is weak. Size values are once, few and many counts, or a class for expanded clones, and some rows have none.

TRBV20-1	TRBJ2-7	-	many	TGCAGTGCTAGAGATCGGACAGACTACGAGCAGTACTTC	CSARDRTDYEQYF
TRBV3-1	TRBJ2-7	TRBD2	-	TGTGCCAGCAGCCAAGACGCGACTAGCGGGAGCCGCGAGCAGTACTTC	CASSQDATSGSREQYF
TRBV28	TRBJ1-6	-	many	TGTGCCAGTCCCTATATCGGGGGGCTGGATTCACCCCTCCACTTT	CASPYIGGLDSPLHF
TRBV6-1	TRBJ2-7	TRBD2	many	TGTGCCAGCTTTCTAGCGGGAGGCTACGAGCAGTACTTC	CASFLAGGYEQYF
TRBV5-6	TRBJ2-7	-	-	TGTGCCAGCAGCTTGTGGACTGTCGGTGCGGCCGAGCAGTACTTC	CASSLWTVGAAEQYF
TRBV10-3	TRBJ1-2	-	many	TGTGCCATCAGAGCGACTTACCCCTGGAGGAGGTCTAACTATGGCTACACCTTC	CAIRATYPWRRSNYGYTF
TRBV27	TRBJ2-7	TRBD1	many	TGTGCCAGCAGTTCCCGCTTCGACAGGGCCAACTACGAGCAGTACTTC	CASSSRFDRANYEQYF
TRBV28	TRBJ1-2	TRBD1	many	TGTGCCAGCAGTTTCTTACCGGGACAGGGGGACCTCTATGGCTACACCTTC	CASSFLPGQGDLYGYTF
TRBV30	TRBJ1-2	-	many	TGTGCCTGGAGTCGGTCTGCCCGTGGCTACACCTTC	CAWSRSARGYTF
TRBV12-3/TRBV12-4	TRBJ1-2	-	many	TGTGCCAGCAGTCCTACTGGCAGTGCCTATGGCTACACCTTC	CASSPTGSAYGYTF
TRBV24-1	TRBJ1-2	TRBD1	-	TGTGCCACCAGTGAACCCGGGACAGGGGCTTATGGCTACACCTTC	CATSEPGTGAYGYTF
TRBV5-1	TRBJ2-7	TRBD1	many	TGCGCCAGCAGCTTAAGGGACAGGGAACTCGAGCAGTACTTC	CASSLRDRELEQYF
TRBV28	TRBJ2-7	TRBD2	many	TGTGCCAGCAGTCTTCTGGGACTAGCGGGAGGTGAGCAGTACTTC	CASSLLGLAGGEQYF
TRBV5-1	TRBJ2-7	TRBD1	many	TGCGCCGGGGACAGATACGAGCAGTACTTC	CAGDRYEQYF
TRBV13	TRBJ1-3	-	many	TGTGCCAGCAGCCCTGAAGTGGTGAGAAACACCATATATTTT	CASSPEVVRNTIYF
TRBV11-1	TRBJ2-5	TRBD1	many	TGTGCCAGCAGCCCAGACAGGGAAATACAGACCCAGTACTTC	CASSPDREIQTQYF
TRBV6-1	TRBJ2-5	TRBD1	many	TGTGCCAGCAGTGAAGCGGGGACAGGGGGCCGAGAGACCCAGTACTTC	CASSEAGTGGRETQYF
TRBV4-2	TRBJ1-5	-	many	TGTGCCAGCAGCCAAGATAATTGGGGAGATCAGCCCCAGCATTTT	CASSQDNWGDQPQHF
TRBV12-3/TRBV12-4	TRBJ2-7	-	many	TGTGCCAGCAGTTCGTGGGGGGCCCCATACTACGAGCAGTACTTC	CASSSWGAPYYEQYF
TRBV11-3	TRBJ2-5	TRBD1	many	TGTGCCAGCAGCCCGAGGACAGGATCCGCCCAAGAGACCCAGTACTTC	CASSPRTGSAQETQYF
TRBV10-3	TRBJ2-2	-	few	TGTGCCATCCGGGGCTACGAGGGGACCGGGGAGCTGTTTTTT	CAIRGYEGTGELFF
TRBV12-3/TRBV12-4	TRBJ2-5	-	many	TGTGCCAGCAGTTTAACCCACAGGGACCGTGGGACCCAGTACTTC	CASSLTHRDRGTQYF
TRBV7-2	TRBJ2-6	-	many	TGTGCCAGCAGCTCGACCGGGGCTAGGGCCAACGTCCTGACTTTC	CASSSTGARANVLTF
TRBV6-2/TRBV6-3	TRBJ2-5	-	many	TGTGCCAGCAGTTTCCTTGAGTCCACGGAGACCCAGTACTTC	CASSFLESTETQYF
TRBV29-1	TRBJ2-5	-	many	TGCAGCGTTGAACTAGCTTTGAGTTCGGAGACCCAGTACTTC	CSVELALSSETQYF
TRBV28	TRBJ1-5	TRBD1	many	TGTGCCAGCAGTCAGGGACAGGGTTTGGGGAATCAGCCCCAGCATTTT	CASSQGQGLGNQPQHF
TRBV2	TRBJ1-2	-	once	TGTGCCAGCAGTGAGGGGGCACTCCGCTATGGCTACACCTTC	CASSEGALRYGYTF
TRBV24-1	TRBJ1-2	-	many	TGTGCCACCAGTGACCCCGGATCGGGCTATGGCTACACCTTC	CATSDPGSGYGYTF
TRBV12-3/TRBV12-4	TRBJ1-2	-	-	TGTGCCAGCAGTTTAGGGGTGGGTTTCGATGGCTACACCTTC	CASSLGVGFDGYTF
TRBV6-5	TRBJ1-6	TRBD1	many	TGTGCCAGCAGTTACGGGGGACAGGGCCTCAATTCACCCCTCCACTTT	CASSYGGQGLNSPLHF
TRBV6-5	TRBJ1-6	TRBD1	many	TGTGCCAGCAGTTACTCGACAGGGGGTTTAGGTTCACCCCTCCACTTT	CASSYSTGGLGSPLHF
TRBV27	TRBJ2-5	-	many	TGTGCCAGCAGTTTAAGCCGCCAACAGACCCAGTACTTC	CASSLSRQQTQYF
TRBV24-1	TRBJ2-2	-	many	TGTGCCACCAGTGACCTCCGGGGAACCGGGGAGCTGTTTTTT	CATSDLRGTGELFF
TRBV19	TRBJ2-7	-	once	TGTGCCAGTAGTATCTCGGCTGACACCTACGAGCAGTACTTC	CASSISADTYEQYF
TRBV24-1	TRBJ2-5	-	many	TGTGCCACCAGTGGAAGGGAGAGCTCGGAGACCCAGTACTTC	CATSGRESSETQYF
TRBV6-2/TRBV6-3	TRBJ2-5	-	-	TGTGCCAGCAGTCCTACCTGGGAGACCCAGTACTTC	CASSPTWETQYF
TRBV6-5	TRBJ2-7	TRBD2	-	TGTGCCAGCAGTTCCGGGACTAGCGGGGACGGGTCCTACGAGCAGTACTTC	CASSSGTSGDGSYEQYF
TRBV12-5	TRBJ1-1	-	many	TGTGCTAGTGGTTTGTACCCGGGACAGAACACTGAAGCTTTCTTT	CASGLYPGQNTEAFF
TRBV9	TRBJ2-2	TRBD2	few	TGTGCCAGCAGCCTCAGGACTAGCACCGGGGAGCTGTTTTTT	CASSLRTSTGELFF
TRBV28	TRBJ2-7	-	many	TGTGCCAGCAGCTATGGGACGGGAGAGCAGTACTTC	CASSYGTGEQYF
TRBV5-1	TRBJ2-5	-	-	TGCGCCAGCAGTCAGACAGGTTTGGACGAGACCCAGTACTTC	CASSQTGLDETQYF
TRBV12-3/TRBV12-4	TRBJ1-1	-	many	TGTGCCAGCAGTCGGTGGGACGGGTTGAACACTGAAGCTTTCTTT	CASSRWDGLNTEAFF
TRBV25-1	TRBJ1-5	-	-	TGTGCCAGCAGTCCTGGGGAGGGGACGCAGCCCCAGCATTTT	CASSPGEGTQPQHF
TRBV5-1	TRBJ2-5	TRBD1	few	TGCGCCAGCAGCGTGGGACAGGGGGCTGAGCAAGAGACCCAGTACTTC	CASSVGQGAEQETQYF
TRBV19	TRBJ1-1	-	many	TGTGCCAGTAGGATGACAGACATCACTGAAGCTTTCTTT	CASRMTDITEAFF
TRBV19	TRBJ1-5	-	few	TGTGCCAGTAGTATACTCGCGGGGAATAGCAATCAGCCCCAGCATTTT	CASSILAGNSNQPQHF
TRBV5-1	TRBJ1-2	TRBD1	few	TGCGCCAGCAGCTTGGTTAGGGGGCTGGAGGACTATGGCTACACCTTC	CASSLVRGLEDYGYTF
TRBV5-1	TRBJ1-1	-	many	TGCGCCAGCAGCCCCTGGGATCGCAGGAAGAACACTGAAGCTTTCTTT	CASSPWDRRKNTEAFF
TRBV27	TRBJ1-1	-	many	TGTGCCAGCAGTTTATCCTTAGACACTGAAGCTTTCTTT	CASSLSLDTEAFF
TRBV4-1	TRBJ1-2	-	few	TGCGCCAGCAGCCCCCGATGGGATACTTATGGCTACACCTTC	CASSPRWDTYGYTF
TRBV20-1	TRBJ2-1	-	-	TGCAGTGCTAGTCCCGGACACAATGAGCAGTTCTTC	CSASPGHNEQFF
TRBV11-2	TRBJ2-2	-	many	TGTGCCAGCAGCCCACGGCTAGAATCCGGGGAGCTGTTTTTT	CASSPRLESGELFF
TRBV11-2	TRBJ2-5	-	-	TGTGCCAGCGGATCCGGGACCCCAGAGACCCAGTACTTC	CASGSGTPETQYF
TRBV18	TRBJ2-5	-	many	TGTGCCAGCTCAACTGGAGTTCAAGAGACCCAGTACTTC	CASSTGVQETQYF
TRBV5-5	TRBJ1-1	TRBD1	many	TGTGCCAGCAGAGCCGGGACAGCTCACCTTGAAGCTTTCTTT	CASRAGTAHLEAFF
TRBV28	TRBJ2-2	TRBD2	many	TGTGCCAGCATCCTGACTAGCGGAGTTACCGGGGAGCTGTTTTTT	CASILTSGVTGELFF
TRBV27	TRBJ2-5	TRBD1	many	TGTGCCAGCAGTTTGGGGACAGCAAGGGTGGAGACCCAGTACTTC	CASSLGTARVETQYF
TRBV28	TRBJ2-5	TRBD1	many	TGTGCCAGCAGTGCGTCCCCGGGACAGGGTGAAGAGACCCAGTACTTC	CASSASPGQGEETQYF
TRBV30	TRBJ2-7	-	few	TGTGCCTGGAGGGGGGAGCAGGGAAACTACGAGCAGTACTTC	CAWRGEQGNYEQYF
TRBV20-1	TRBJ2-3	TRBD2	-	TGCAGTGCTAGAGGGGGCGGGAGTGGAGATACGCAGTATTTT	CSARGGGSGDTQYF